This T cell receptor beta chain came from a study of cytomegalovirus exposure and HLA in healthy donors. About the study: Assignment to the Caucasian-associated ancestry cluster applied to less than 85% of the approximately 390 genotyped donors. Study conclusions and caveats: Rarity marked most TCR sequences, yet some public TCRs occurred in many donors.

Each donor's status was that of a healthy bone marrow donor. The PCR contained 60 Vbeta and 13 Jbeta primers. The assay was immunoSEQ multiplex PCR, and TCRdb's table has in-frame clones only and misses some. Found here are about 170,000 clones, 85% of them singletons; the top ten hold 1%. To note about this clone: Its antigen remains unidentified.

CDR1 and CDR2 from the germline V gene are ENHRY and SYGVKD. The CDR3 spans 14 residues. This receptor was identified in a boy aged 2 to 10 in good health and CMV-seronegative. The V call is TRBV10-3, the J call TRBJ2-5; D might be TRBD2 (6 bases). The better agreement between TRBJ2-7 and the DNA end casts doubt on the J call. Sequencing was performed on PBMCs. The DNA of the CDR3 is TGTGCCATCAGTGTGACTAGTCCCTCCTACGAGCAGTACTTC. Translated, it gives CAISVTSPSYEQYF.